The clone carrying this T cell receptor (beta chain) was picked up one time. TCR beta cDNA was reverse-transcribed from roughly 0.45 ug of total RNA. The reaction used a constant-region primer and ProtoScript II reverse transcriptase. Sequencing libraries for TCR beta derived from three nested multiplex PCR rounds that used slightly modified ARM-PCR. Amplification in the first two PCR rounds was performed using TRBV1-TRBV30 forward primers and a C-beta reverse primer for 10 cycles each. TCRdb re-analysed the multiplex PCR reads in MiXCR, keeping a single row per CDR3 protein. This table has fewer than 75,000 distinct CDR3 sequences, around 64% appearing once. The CDR3 extends over 14 amino acids. Germline V gene data show CDR1 as SGHAT and CDR2 as FQNNGV. V was shortened by 6 bases and J by 2 bases, with 14 bases between the two germline ends. This sample was taken from a study of tumor-infiltrating lymphocytes in primary liver carcinoma.

Bulk tissue was left unsorted, and RNA and DNA were co-extracted from 20-30 mg of it. The genes are TRBV11-2 and TRBJ2-7; D is unclear. The origin of this receptor is a man in his forties with primary liver carcinoma and hepatitis B virus infection. The sequencing input was liver tumor tissue from sampling region 4. As for subset: tumor region T4, right-lateral pole. The CDR3: CASSLTCGAYEQYF. The CDR3 bases are TGTGCCAGCAGTTTAACCTGCGGAGCCTACGAGCAGTACTTC.